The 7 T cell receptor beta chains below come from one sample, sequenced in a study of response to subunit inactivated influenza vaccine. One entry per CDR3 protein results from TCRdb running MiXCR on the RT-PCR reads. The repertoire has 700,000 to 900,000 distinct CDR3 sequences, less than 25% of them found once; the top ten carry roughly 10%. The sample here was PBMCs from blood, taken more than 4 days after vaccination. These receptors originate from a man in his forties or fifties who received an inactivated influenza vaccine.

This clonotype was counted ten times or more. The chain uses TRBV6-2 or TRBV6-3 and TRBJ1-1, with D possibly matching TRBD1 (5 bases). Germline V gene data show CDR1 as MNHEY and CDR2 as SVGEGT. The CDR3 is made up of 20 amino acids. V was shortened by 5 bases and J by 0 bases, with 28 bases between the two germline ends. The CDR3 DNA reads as TGTGCCAGCAGTCCTAAGACAAGGTTTGCTCCCGGGACCGTGAACACTGAAGCTTTCTTT. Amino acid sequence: CASSPKTRFAPGTVNTEAFF.

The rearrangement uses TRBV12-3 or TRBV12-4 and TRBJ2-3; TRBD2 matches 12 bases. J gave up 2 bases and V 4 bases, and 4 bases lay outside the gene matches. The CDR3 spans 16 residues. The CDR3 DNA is TGTGCCAGCAGTTCGCGGACTAGCGGGGTCACAGATACGCAGTATTTT. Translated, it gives CASSSRTSGVTDTQYF.

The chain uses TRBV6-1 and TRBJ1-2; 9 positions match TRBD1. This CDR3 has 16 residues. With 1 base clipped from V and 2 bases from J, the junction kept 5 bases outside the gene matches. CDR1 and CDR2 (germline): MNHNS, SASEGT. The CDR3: CASSEGVGQGNYGYTF. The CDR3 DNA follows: TGTGCCAGCAGTGAAGGCGTAGGACAGGGGAACTATGGCTACACCTTC.

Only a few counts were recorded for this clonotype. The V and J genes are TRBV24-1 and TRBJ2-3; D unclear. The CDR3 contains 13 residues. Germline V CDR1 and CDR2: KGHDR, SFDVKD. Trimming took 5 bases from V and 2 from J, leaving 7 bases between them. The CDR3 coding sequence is TGTGCCACCAGTGTCCGAAACACAGATACGCAGTATTTT. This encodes CATSVRNTDTQYF.

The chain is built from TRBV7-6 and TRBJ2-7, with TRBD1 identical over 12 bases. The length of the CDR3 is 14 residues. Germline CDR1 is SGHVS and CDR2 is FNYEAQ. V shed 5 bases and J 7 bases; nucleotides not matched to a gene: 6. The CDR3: CASSPGTGGWEQYF. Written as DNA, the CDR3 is TGTGCCAGCAGCCCGGGGACAGGGGGCTGGGAGCAGTACTTC.

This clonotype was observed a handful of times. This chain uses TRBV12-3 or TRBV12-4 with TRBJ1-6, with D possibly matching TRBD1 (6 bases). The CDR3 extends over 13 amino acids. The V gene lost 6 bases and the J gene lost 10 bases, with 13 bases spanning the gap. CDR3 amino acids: CASRRGEESPLHF. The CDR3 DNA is TGTGCCAGCAGGAGGGGGGAAGAATCACCCCTCCACTTT.

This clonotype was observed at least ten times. CDR3 DNA sequence: TGCGCCAGCAGCTTGGCCGACAGCTATGGCTACACCTTC. Its translation: CASSLADSYGYTF. The chain combines TRBV5-1 with TRBJ1-2; D is perhaps TRBD1 (5 bases). Germline CDR1 is SGHRS and CDR2 is YFSETQ. V was shortened by 0 bases and J by 4 bases, with 7 bases between the two germline ends. The CDR3 runs 13 residues.